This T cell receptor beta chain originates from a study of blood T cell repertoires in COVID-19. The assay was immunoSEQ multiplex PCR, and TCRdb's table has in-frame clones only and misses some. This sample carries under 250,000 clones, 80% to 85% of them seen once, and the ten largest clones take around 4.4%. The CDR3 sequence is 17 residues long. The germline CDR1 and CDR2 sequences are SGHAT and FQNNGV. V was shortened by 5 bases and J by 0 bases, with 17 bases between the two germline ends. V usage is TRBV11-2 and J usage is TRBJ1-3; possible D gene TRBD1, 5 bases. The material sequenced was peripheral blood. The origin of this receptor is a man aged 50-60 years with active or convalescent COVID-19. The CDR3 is CASSLGPIQGSGNTIYF. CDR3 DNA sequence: TGTGCCAGCAGCCTGGGTCCTATTCAGGGCTCTGGAAACACCATATATTTT.